The 9 T cell receptor delta chains below were found in one sample sequenced in a study of Vδ1+ human thymocytes. Study-level findings and limits: In the thymus, TRG and TRD repertoires looked highly polyclonal with Gaussian CDR3 lengths.

The antigens of these receptors remain unknown. RNA was extracted from the cells and then reverse transcribed. The CDR3 regions were amplified by multiplex PCR from V-gene primers to a constant-region primer. TCRdb reprocessed the multiplex PCR reads using CATT. The data show 20,000 to 25,000 delta-chain clones, 8.1% seen once. The material sequenced was Vdelta1+ gamma-delta thymocytes from the thymus. This sample's subset: FACS-sorted CD3+ TCRalphabeta- TCRVdelta1+ TCRVdelta2- thymocytes. The receptors were gathered from a child younger than two who had congenital heart surgery.

This clone was counted between two and nine times. The V call is TRDV1, the J call TRDJ1; D not certain. The CDR3 length is 17 residues. Germline V gives CDR1 TSWWSYY, CDR2 QGS. Trimming took off 5 bases at V and 4 bases at J, with 23 bases between the two ends. CDR3 sequence reads: CALGSSYPSRGFDKLIF. The CDR3 DNA sequence: TGTGCTCTTGGGTCCTCGTACCCCTCCCGGGGTTTCGATAAACTCATCTTT.

The chain links TRDV1 to TRDJ1, with 9 nucleotides matching TRDD2. TCRdb lists no J gene, so it was determined here by aligning the DNA to germline. This CDR3 is 24 amino acids long. Germline CDR1 is TSWWSYY and CDR2 is QGS. V shed 0 bases and J 3 bases; nucleotides not matched to a gene: 29. CDR3 sequence: CALGELSGLPTPLLGLITPDKLIF. The CDR3 DNA sequence: TGTGCTCTTGGGGAACTAAGCGGCCTTCCTACGCCTCTACTGGGTCTCATAACCCCCGATAAACTCATCTTT.

J is TRDJ1 and V is TRDV1; 8 positions agree with TRDD2. Per the germline V gene, CDR1 is TSWWSYY and CDR2 is QGS. The trim removed 4 bases at V and 0 bases at J, leaving 28 bases unmatched. This CDR3 comprises 23 residues. The CDR3 loop is CALGASGTFLSVGIEPYTDKLIF. CDR3 bases: TGTGCTCTTGGGGCCTCAGGAACCTTCCTAAGTGTGGGGATTGAGCCGTACACCGATAAACTCATCTTT.

No V gene call is available, although the J gene is TRDJ1; the table names TRDD3, a call not compared with the DNA. This CDR3 is built from 20 residues. CDR3: CALGELSHTGGYGGADKLIF. Written as DNA, the CDR3 is TGTGCTCTTGGGGAGCTCTCGCATACTGGGGGATACGGAGGGGCCGATAAACTCATCTTT.

The genes are TRDV1 and TRDJ1; 9 nucleotides line up with TRDD3. This CDR3 contains 22 residues. After removal of 0 bases from V and 0 bases from J, the junction contained 20 bases not matched to a gene. Per germline, CDR1 TSWWSYY and CDR2 QGS. Written as DNA, the CDR3 is TGTGCTCTTGGGGAACTAAGTCTCCTACATACGACCGACTGGGGGAACACCGATAAACTCATCTTT. It translates to CALGELSLLHTTDWGNTDKLIF.

With respect to this clone: Germline and junction disagree at one end, which may indicate a read error. The V call is TRDV2, the J call TRDJ1, with a possible D match to TRDD3 (5 bases). The CDR3 contains 11 residues. The germline V gene encodes CDR1 GEAIGNYY and CDR2 EKD. Written as DNA, the CDR3 is TGCGCCAGGGGGTTCACCGATAAACTCATCTTT. Protein: CARGFTDKLIF.

This clone was seen a handful of times. The chain has TRDV1 and TRDJ1; 12 bases fit TRDD3. This CDR3 spans 21 amino acids. From germline, CDR1 is TSWWSYY and CDR2 QGS. V lost 1 base, J lost 2 bases, and 17 bases stayed unmatched. Here the CDR3 DNA reads TGTGCTCTTGGGGAACGAAGTTCCGACTACTGGGGGATACAGAGGACCGATAAACTCATCTTT. Amino acids: CALGERSSDYWGIQRTDKLIF.

The chain combines TRDV1 with TRDJ1; TRDD3 matches 11 bases. Germline-derived CDR1 and CDR2 are TSWWSYY and QGS. V gave up 0 bases and J gave up 4 bases; unmatched junction bases: 13. The CDR3 has 19 amino acids. The CDR3 spells CALGELQVRWGIRGDKLIF. The CDR3, as DNA: TGTGCTCTTGGGGAACTACAGGTACGATGGGGGATACGGGGCGATAAACTCATCTTT.

Concerning this clone itself: The identical CDR3 is also encoded by other nucleotide sequences in the sample. The J gene is TRDJ2, the V gene TRDV2, with TRDD3 as a possible D gene (6 bases). The germline V gene encodes CDR1 GEAIGNYY and CDR2 EKD. The CDR3 runs to 16 residues. V lost 5 bases and J 0 bases, leaving 15 bases between the germline ends. CDR3 sequence: CACGYWVSALTAQLFF. DNA of the CDR3: TGTGCCTGTGGCTACTGGGTTTCAGCTTTGACAGCACAACTCTTCTTT.